Below, 11 T cell receptor beta chains from the same sample are listed, as sequenced in a study of blood T cell repertoires in COVID-19. Some clones are missing from TCRdb's copy, which holds only in-frame ones; the method was immunoSEQ multiplex PCR. The repertoire holds roughly 250,000 clones, approximately 91% seen once, with about 2% in the top ten. Sequencing was done on a sample of PBMCs or T cells enriched from blood (not recorded which). These receptors were obtained from a woman in her thirties or forties with acute COVID-19.

The chain couples TRBV18 to TRBJ1-1; perhaps TRBD1 as D (5 bases). The CDR3 is 15 residues long. The ends were cut back, 2 bases at V and 4 bases at J, with 14 bases in the middle. In germline, CDR1 is KGHSH, CDR2 LQKENI. In nucleotides, the CDR3 is TGTGCCAGCTCACCATTGCGGGAGCAGGGCACTGAAGCTTTCTTT. Translated: CASSPLREQGTEAFF.

The V call is TRBV29-1, the J call TRBJ2-1; D is possibly TRBD1 (5 bases). CDR1 and CDR2 from the germline V gene are SQVTM and ANQGSEA. The length of the CDR3 is 13 residues. The V end was cut by 4 bases, the J end by 9 bases, with 16 bases between. This chain's CDR3 is CSVGKVADIEQFF. CDR3 nucleotide sequence: TGCAGCGTTGGGAAGGTGGCGGACATTGAGCAGTTCTTC.

V and J are TRBV30 and TRBJ1-2; weak D call: TRBD1 (5 bases). CDR1 and CDR2 from the germline V gene are GTSNPN and SVGIG (reference sequence). The CDR3 has 16 residues. Trimming shortened V by 3 bases and J by 2 bases, and 19 bases separated the two germline ends. This CDR3 is CAWSLLRGQNNYGYTF. CDR3 nucleotide sequence: TGTGCCTGGAGCCTTCTTAGAGGACAAAACAACTATGGCTACACCTTC.

This rearrangement joins TRBV5-6 to TRBJ1-5, with D uncertain. This CDR3 region has 15 residues. The germline V gene has CDR1 SGHDT and CDR2 YYEEEE. V was pared by 4 bases and J by 0 bases, with 11 bases between. This CDR3 reads CASSPHLNSNQPQHF. The CDR3 DNA is TGTGCCAGCAGCCCACACCTTAATAGCAATCAGCCCCAGCATTTT.

In regard to this clone: This same CDR3 is encoded by further DNA sequences in the sample. The genes are TRBV27 and TRBJ1-5, with 7 bases lining up with TRBD1. CDR1 MNHEY and CDR2 SMNVEV come from the germline V gene (reference sequence). The CDR3 runs 15 residues. V dropped 1 base and J dropped 7; count of bases not matched to a gene: 7. The CDR3 sequence: CASSLLAGGNQPQHF. The DNA of the CDR3 is TGTGCCAGCAGTTTATTGGCAGGGGGAAACCAGCCCCAGCATTTT.

This clone was seen only once. The CDR3 nucleotides read TGTGCCATCCGACGAGGGACAGGGGGTTCCAACTATGGCTACACCTTC. Translation: CAIRRGTGGSNYGYTF. This rearrangement joins TRBV27 to TRBJ1-2; 11 bases are shared with TRBD1. Trimming at V came to 10 bases and at J to 2 bases, leaving 12 bases not matched to a gene. The CDR3 covers 16 residues. Germline CDR1 and CDR2: MNHEY and SMNVEV (reference sequence).

The chain is built from TRBV6-5 and TRBJ1-5, with TRBD1 as a possible D gene (6 bases). Looked up from germline, CDR1 is MNHEY and CDR2 is SVGAGI. This CDR3 spans 13 amino acids. The V and J ends lost 1 base and 6 bases respectively, with 7 bases between them. The CDR3 coding sequence is TGTGCCAGCAGTTACTTCAGGGGTCAGCCCCAGCATTTT. As protein: CASSYFRGQPQHF.

This clone appeared a few times. The chain combines TRBV28 with TRBJ1-1; TRBD1 agrees at 9 bases. The CDR3 totals 14 residues. Germline V CDR1 and CDR2: MDHEN, SYDVKM. V trimming: 8 bases; J trimming: 0 bases; junction bases outside the gene matches: 4. CDR3 residues: CASLTGGMNTEAFF. The CDR3 coding sequence is TGTGCCAGCCTCACAGGGGGCATGAACACTGAAGCTTTCTTT.

V gene TRBV18 combines with J gene TRBJ1-6; 7 bases map to TRBD1. The junction had 4 bases not matched to a gene; V was cut back by 3 bases and J by 5 bases. The CDR3 is 15 residues long. Germline-derived CDR1 and CDR2 are KGHSH and LQKENI. Here the CDR3 DNA reads TGTGCCAGCTCACCGGCGGGACAGAATAATTCACCCCTCCACTTT. As protein: CASSPAGQNNSPLHF.

The V call is TRBV7-2, the J call TRBJ1-1; the D is unclear. The ends were cut back, 2 bases at V and 11 bases at J, with 9 bases in the middle. In germline, CDR1 is SGHTA, CDR2 FQGNSA. This CDR3 has 11 residues. The CDR3 protein is CASSLFGGAFF. CDR3 in DNA: TGTGCCAGCAGCTTATTTGGCGGGGCTTTCTTT.

The rearrangement links TRBV30 to TRBJ2-1; 8 nucleotides align to TRBD2. The CDR3 has 14 amino acids. Germline V gene data show CDR1 as GTSNPN and CDR2 as SVGIG (reference sequence). J was trimmed by 7 bases and V by 2 bases; bases with no gene match: 7. This chain's CDR3 is CAWSRSGSANEQFF. CDR3 sequence (DNA): TGTGCCTGGAGTCGGAGCGGGAGTGCTAATGAGCAGTTCTTC.